This T cell receptor (beta chain) stems from a study of blood T cells in healthy people across ages. V was trimmed by 3 bases and J by 4 bases, leaving 9 bases between them. The CDR3 has 13 amino acids. Donors gave about 9.3 milliliters of peripheral blood apiece. Total RNA, at least 6 micrograms per sample, came from PBMCs. Alongside a J-beta primer mix, a sample-barcoded 5' primer served in a second PCR lasting roughly 6 to 12 cycles. TCRdb re-derived calls from the 5' RACE reads in MiXCR, one entry per CDR3 protein. This sample has roughly 500,000 distinct CDR3 sequences, with roughly 28% found just once.

Sequenced sample: blood. This rearrangement joins TRBV12-3 or TRBV12-4 to TRBJ1-1; the D is unclear. This clonotype was obtained from a woman in her sixties or seventies in good health. The DNA for the CDR3 is TGTGCCAGCAGTTTTAGCCAGACCACTGAAGCTTTCTTT. Translation: CASSFSQTTEAFF.